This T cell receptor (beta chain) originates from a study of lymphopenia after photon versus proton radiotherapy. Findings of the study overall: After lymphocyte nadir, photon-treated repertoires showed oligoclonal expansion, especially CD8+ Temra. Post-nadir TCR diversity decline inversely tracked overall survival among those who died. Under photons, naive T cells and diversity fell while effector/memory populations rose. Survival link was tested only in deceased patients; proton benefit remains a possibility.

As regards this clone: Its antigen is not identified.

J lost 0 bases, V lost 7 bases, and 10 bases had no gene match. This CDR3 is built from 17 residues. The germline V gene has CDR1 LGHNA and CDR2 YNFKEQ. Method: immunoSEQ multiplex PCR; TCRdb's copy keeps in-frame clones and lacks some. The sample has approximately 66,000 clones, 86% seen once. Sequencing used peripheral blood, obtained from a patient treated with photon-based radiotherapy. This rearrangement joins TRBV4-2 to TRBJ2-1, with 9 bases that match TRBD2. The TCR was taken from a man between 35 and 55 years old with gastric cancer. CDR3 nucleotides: TGTGCCAGCACACCATTCAGCGGGGGGAGCTCCTACAATGAGCAGTTCTTC. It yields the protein CASTPFSGGSSYNEQFF.